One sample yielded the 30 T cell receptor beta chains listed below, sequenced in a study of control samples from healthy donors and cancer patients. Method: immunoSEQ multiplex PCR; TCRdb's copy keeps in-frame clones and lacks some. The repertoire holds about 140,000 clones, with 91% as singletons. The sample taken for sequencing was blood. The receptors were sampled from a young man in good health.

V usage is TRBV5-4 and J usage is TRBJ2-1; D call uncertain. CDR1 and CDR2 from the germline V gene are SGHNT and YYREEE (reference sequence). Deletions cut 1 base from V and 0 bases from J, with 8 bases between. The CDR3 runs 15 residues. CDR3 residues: CASSLSTSSYNEQFF. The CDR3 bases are TGTGCCAGCAGCTTGTCGACAAGCTCCTACAATGAGCAGTTCTTC.

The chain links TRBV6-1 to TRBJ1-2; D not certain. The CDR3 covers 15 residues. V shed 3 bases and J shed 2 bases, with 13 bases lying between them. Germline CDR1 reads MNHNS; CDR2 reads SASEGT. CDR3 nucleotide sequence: TGTGCCAGCAGTGAGCGGGGTGTCCTAAACTATGGCTACACCTTC. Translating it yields CASSERGVLNYGYTF.

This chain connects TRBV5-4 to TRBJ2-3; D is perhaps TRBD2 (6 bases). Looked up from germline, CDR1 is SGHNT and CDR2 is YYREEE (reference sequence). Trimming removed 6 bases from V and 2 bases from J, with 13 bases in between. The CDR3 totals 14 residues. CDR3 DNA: TGTGCCAGCACCCCGGGGGTAAACACAGATACGCAGTATTTT. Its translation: CASTPGVNTDTQYF. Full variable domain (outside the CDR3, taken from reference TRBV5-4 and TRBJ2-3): ETGVTQSPTHLIKTRGQQVTLRCSSQSGHNTVSWYQQALGQGPQFIFQYYREEENGRGNFPPRFSGLQFPNYSSELNVNALELDDSALYLCASTPGVNTDTQYFGPGTRLTVL.

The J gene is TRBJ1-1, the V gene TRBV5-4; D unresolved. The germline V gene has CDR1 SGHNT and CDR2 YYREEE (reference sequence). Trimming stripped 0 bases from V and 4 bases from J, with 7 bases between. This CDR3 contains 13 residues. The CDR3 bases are TGTGCCAGCAGCTTGGGGGGTAGCACTGAAGCTTTCTTT. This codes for CASSLGGSTEAFF.

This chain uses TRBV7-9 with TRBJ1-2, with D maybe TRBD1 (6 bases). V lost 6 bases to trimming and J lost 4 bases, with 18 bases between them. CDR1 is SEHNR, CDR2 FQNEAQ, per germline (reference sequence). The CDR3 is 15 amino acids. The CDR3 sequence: CASRPQGSRTYGYTF. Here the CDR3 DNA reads TGTGCCAGCAGACCACAGGGTAGTAGAACCTATGGCTACACCTTC.

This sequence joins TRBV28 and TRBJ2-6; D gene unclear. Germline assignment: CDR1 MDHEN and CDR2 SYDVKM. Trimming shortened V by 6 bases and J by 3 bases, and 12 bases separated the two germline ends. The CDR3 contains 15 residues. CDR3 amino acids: CASSRDGLGANVLTF. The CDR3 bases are TGTGCCAGCAGCCGTGACGGGCTTGGGGCCAACGTCCTGACTTTC.

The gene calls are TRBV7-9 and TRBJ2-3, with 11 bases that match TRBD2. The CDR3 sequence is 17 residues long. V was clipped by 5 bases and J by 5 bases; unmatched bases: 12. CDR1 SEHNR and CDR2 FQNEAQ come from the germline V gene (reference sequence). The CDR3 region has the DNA TGTGCCAGCAGCGTGGTAGCGGGGGGGAAGGGGAAAGATACGCAGTATTTT. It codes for CASSVVAGGKGKDTQYF.

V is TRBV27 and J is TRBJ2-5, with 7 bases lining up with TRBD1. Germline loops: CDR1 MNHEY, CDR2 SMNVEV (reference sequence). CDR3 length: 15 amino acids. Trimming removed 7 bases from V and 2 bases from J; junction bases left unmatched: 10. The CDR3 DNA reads TGTGCCAGCACCCAGAGAGGGGGCCTTCAAGAGACCCAGTACTTC. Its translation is CASTQRGGLQETQYF.

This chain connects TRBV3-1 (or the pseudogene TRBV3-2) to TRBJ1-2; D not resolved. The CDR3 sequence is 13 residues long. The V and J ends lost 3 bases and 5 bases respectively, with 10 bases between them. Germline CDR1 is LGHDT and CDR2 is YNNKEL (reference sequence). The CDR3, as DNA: TGTGCCAGCAGCCAGGCGGACGAGTATGGCTACACCTTC. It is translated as CASSQADEYGYTF.

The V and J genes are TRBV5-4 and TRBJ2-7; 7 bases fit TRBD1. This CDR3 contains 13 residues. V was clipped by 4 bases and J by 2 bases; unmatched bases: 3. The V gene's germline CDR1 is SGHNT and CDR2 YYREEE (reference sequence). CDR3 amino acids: CASSRDRAYEQYF. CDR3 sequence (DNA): TGTGCCAGCAGCCGTGACAGGGCCTACGAGCAGTACTTC.

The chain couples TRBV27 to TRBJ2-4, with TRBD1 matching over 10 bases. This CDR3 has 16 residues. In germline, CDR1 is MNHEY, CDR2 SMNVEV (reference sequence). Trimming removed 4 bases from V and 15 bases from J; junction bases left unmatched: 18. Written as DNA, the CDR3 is TGTGCCAGCAGTTATATGCCGGGGACAGGGGCCTCTTTTTGGTACTTC. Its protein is CASSYMPGTGASFWYF.

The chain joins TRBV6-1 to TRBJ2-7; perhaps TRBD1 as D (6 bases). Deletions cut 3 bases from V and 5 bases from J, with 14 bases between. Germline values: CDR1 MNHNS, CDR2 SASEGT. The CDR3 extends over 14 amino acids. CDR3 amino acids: CASSDYRVRDEQYF. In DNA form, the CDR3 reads TGTGCCAGCAGTGATTACAGGGTGCGGGACGAGCAGTACTTC.

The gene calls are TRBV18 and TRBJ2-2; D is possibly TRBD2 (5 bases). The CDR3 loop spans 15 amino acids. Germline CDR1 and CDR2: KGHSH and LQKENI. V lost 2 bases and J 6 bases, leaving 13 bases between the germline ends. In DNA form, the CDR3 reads TGTGCCAGCTCACCATCCGGGGTGAGGTCCGGGGAGCTGTTTTTT. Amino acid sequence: CASSPSGVRSGELFF.

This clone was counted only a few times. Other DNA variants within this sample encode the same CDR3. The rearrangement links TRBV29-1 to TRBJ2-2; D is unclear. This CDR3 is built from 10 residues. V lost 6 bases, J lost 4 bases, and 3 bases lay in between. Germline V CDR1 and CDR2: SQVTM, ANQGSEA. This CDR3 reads CSVGTGELFF. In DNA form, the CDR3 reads TGCAGCGTGGGCACCGGGGAGCTGTTTTTT.

The CDR3 DNA is TGTGCCAGCAGCCCTAGAGCTAACACTGAAGCTTTCTTT. Protein: CASSPRANTEAFF. The chain joins TRBV11-2 to TRBJ1-1; D remains unclear. V lost 5 bases to trimming and J lost 2 bases, with 9 bases between them. The CDR3 is 13 amino acids. The germline CDR1 and CDR2 sequences are SGHAT and FQNNGV. The full variable domain, in which reference TRBV11-2 and TRBJ1-1 provide the parts outside the CDR3, is EAGVAQSPRYKIIEKRQSVAFWCNPISGHATLYWYQQILGQGPKLLIQFQNNGVVDDSQLPKDRFSAERLKGVDSTLKIQPAKLEDSAVYLCASSPRANTEAFFGQGTRLTVV.

As DNA, the CDR3 is TGTGCCAGTAGTCGGGACAGGGGGCCGGGATGGGACACTGAAGCTTTCTTT. Its protein is CASSRDRGPGWDTEAFF. This rearrangement joins TRBV19 to TRBJ1-1; 12 nucleotides match TRBD1. Trimming took 5 bases from V and 3 from J; bases not matched to a gene: 10. This CDR3 is built from 17 residues. The germline V gene has CDR1 LNHDA and CDR2 SQIVND (reference sequence).

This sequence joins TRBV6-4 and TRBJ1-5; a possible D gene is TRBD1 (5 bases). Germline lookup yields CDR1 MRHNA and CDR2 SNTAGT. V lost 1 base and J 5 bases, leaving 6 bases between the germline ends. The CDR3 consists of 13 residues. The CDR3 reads CASSDWGDQPQHF. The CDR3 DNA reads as TGTGCCAGCAGTGACTGGGGGGATCAGCCCCAGCATTTT.

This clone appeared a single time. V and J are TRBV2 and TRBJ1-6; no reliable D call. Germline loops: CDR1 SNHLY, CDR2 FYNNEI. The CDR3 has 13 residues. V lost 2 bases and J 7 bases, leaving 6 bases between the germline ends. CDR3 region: CASSERLNSPLHF. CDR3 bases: TGTGCCAGCAGTGAACGATTAAATTCACCCCTCCACTTT. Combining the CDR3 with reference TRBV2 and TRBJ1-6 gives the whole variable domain EPEVTQTPSHQVTQMGQEVILRCVPISNHLYFYWYRQILGQKVEFLVSFYNNEISEKSEIFDDQFSVERPDGSNFTLKIRSTKLEDSAMYFCASSERLNSPLHFGNGTRLTVT.

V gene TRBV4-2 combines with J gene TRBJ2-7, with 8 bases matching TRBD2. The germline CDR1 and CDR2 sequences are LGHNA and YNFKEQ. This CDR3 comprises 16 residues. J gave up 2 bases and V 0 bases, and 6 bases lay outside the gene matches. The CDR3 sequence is CASSQDGTAGAYEQYF. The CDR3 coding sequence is TGTGCCAGCAGCCAAGACGGAACAGCGGGGGCCTACGAGCAGTACTTC.

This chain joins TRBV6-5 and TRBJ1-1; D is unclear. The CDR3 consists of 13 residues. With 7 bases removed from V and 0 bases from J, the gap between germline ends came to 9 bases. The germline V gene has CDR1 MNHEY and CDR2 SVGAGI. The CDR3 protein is CASNRKLNTEAFF. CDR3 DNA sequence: TGTGCCAGCAACAGAAAGTTGAACACTGAAGCTTTCTTT.

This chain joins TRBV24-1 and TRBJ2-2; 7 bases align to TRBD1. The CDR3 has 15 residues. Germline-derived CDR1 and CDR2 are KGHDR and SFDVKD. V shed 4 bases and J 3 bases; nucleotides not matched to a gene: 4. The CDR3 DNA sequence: TGTGCCACCAGTGAGGCAGGGGGTGACACCGGGGAGCTGTTTTTT. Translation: CATSEAGGDTGELFF.

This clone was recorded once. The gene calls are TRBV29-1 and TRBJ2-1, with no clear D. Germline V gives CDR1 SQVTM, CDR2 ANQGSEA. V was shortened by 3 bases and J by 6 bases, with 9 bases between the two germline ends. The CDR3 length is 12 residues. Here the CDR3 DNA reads TGCAGCGTTGAGCAGGTTTCCAATGAGCAGTTCTTC. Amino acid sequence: CSVEQVSNEQFF.

For the CDR3, the DNA is TGTGCCAGCAGTTTCTCCAGGGTCCAAAGCTCCTACAATGAGCAGTTCTTC. This sequence encodes CASSFSRVQSSYNEQFF. V usage is TRBV27 and J usage is TRBJ2-1, with TRBD1 as a possible D gene (5 bases). V was trimmed by 3 bases and J by 0 bases, leaving 15 bases between them. The CDR3 has 17 residues. The V gene's germline CDR1 is MNHEY and CDR2 SMNVEV (reference sequence).

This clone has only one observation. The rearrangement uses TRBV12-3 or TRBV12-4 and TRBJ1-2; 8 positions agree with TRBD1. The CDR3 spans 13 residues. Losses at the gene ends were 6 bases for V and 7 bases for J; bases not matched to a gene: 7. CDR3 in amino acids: CASSRGQGLGYTF. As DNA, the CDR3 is TGTGCCAGCAGCCGCGGACAGGGTCTTGGCTACACCTTC.

CDR3 residues: CASSPTPFGGDNEQFF. The CDR3, as DNA: TGTGCCAGCAGCCCCACCCCCTTCGGGGGGGACAATGAGCAGTTCTTC. The V call is TRBV7-3, the J call TRBJ2-1; 8 bases agree with TRBD2. The CDR3 length is 16 residues. From germline, CDR1 is SGHTA and CDR2 FQGTGA. V lost 5 bases, J lost 5 bases, and 11 bases stayed unmatched.

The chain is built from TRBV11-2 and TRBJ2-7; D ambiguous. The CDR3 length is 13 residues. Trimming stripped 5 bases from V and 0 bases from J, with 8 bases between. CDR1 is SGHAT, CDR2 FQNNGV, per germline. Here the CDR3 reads CASSDRSSYEQYF. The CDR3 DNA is TGTGCCAGCAGCGATCGTAGCTCCTACGAGCAGTACTTC.

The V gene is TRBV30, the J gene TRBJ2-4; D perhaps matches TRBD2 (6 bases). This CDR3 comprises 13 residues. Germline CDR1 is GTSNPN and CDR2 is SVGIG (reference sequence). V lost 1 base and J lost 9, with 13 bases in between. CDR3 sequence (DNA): TGTGCCTGGAGTGCTTGGGGGGAGGTCATTCAGTACTTC. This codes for CAWSAWGEVIQYF.

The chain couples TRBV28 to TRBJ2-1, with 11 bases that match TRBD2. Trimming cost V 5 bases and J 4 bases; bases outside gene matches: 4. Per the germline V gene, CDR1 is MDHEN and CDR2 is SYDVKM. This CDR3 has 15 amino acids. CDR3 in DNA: TGTGCCAGCAGTACTAGCGGGGGCCCGTACAATGAGCAGTTCTTC. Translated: CASSTSGGPYNEQFF.

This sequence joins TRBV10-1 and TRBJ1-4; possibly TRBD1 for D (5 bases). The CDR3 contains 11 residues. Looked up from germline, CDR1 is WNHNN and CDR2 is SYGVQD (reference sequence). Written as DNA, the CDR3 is TGCGCGGGGGGGGTGGATGAAAAACTGTTTTTT. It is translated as CAGGVDEKLFF.

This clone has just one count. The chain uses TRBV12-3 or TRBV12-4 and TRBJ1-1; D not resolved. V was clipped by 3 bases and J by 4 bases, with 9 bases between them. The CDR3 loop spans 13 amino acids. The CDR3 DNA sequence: TGTGCCAGCAGTTTTATGGCTGGCACTGAAGCTTTCTTT. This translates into CASSFMAGTEAFF.